Listed below are T cell receptor beta chains from one sample, sequenced in a study of shared clonotypes between healthy human individuals. Using immunoSEQ multiplex PCR, the repertoire was profiled, and TCRdb retains in-frame clones only, with some absent. The data contain approximately 720,000 clones, 92% of them seen just once; the ten biggest clones take up roughly 22%. The sample was naive CD8+ T cells sorted from blood. The receptors come from a young man in good health. CDR3s include the opening cysteine and the closing phenylalanine or tryptophan. A D gene is named only where the DNA matches it firmly. Rows may omit the clone size; those that give it use once, few, many or a size class.

v_call	j_call	d_call	clone_size	cdr3_aa	cdr3_nt
TRBV7-9	TRBJ2-7	TRBD1	NA	CASSLGVTGIYEQYF	TGTGCCAGCAGCTTAGGTGTGACAGGGATTTACGAGCAGTACTTC
TRBV11-2	TRBJ2-4	NA	NA	CASSQGATGWAKNIQYF	TGTGCCAGCAGCCAAGGGGCTACAGGTTGGGCCAAAAACATTCAGTACTTC
TRBV27	TRBJ2-1	TRBD1	NA	CASSLGQGPSLLYEQFF	TGTGCCAGCAGTTTAGGACAGGGGCCCTCACTCCTCTATGAGCAGTTCTTC
TRBV27	TRBJ2-7	TRBD2	NA	CASSPRGRALDEQYF	TGTGCCAGCAGTCCCCGGGGGAGGGCCCTGGACGAGCAGTACTTC
TRBV7-8	TRBJ2-2	NA	once	CASSTVDWPSATGELFF	TGTGCCAGCAGCACCGTCGACTGGCCCAGCGCCACCGGGGAGCTGTTTTTT
TRBV29-1	TRBJ2-1	NA	many	CSAREGEMIYNEQFF	TGCAGCGCCAGGGAGGGGGAGATGATCTACAATGAGCAGTTCTTC
TRBV7-9	TRBJ2-3	NA	NA	CASRVPTDTQYF	TGTGCCAGCAGGGTACCCACAGATACGCAGTATTTT
TRBV7-9	TRBJ2-2	NA	NA	CASSLGAANTGELFF	TGTGCCAGCAGCTTGGGCGCCGCGAACACCGGGGAGCTGTTTTTT
TRBV23-1	TRBJ2-3	NA	NA	CASAHRSSTDTQYF	TGCGCCAGCGCACACCGCTCTAGCACAGATACGCAGTATTTT
TRBV9	TRBJ1-1	NA	NA	CASSAGMGNTEAFF	TGTGCCAGCAGCGCCGGGATGGGGAACACTGAAGCTTTCTTT
TRBV7-9	TRBJ2-5	TRBD2	once	CASSPRLPSGSGKETQYF	TGTGCCAGCAGCCCACGGCTACCTAGCGGGAGTGGTAAAGAGACCCAGTACTTC
TRBV7-9	TRBJ2-7	NA	NA	CASTPPGGRDYEQYF	TGTGCCAGCACCCCCCCCGGGGGTCGGGACTACGAGCAGTACTTC
TRBV9	TRBJ2-5	NA	NA	CASSVASQETQYF	TGTGCCAGCAGCGTAGCTTCGCAAGAGACCCAGTACTTC
TRBV28	TRBJ1-3	NA	NA	CASSLGSGNTIYF	TGTGCCAGCAGTTTAGGGTCTGGAAACACCATATATTTT
TRBV19	TRBJ1-5	NA	NA	CASTFGGNQPQHF	TGTGCCAGTACGTTCGGAGGGAATCAGCCCCAGCATTTT
TRBV5-5	TRBJ1-5	NA	NA	CASSLSAVVNQPQHF	TGTGCCAGCAGCTTGAGCGCAGTAGTTAATCAGCCCCAGCATTTT
TRBV9	TRBJ2-1	NA	NA	CASSPERRGEQFF	TGTGCCAGCAGCCCCGAGCGGAGGGGTGAGCAGTTCTTC
TRBV29-1	TRBJ2-7	TRBD1	NA	CSVTGTDREQYF	TGCAGCGTGACCGGGACAGATCGCGAGCAGTACTTC
TRBV6-1	TRBJ2-1	TRBD1	NA	CASIALITGDNEQFF	TGTGCCAGCATAGCGCTTATTACAGGGGACAATGAGCAGTTCTTC
TRBV7-2	TRBJ2-1	TRBD2	NA	CASSQLAGEGREQFF	TGTGCCAGCAGCCAGCTAGCGGGAGAAGGGAGGGAGCAGTTCTTC
TRBV4-3	TRBJ2-2	NA	NA	CASSQSAGPWDGELFF	TGCGCCAGCAGCCAGTCAGCGGGCCCTTGGGACGGGGAGCTGTTTTTT
TRBV10-3	TRBJ2-3	TRBD2	NA	CAIRTTSGSDTDTQYF	TGTGCCATCAGGACGACTAGCGGGAGTGACACAGATACGCAGTATTTT
TRBV10-2	TRBJ2-7	TRBD2	NA	CASWDRTSGAGPDEQYF	TGCGCCAGCTGGGATAGGACTAGCGGGGCCGGTCCTGACGAGCAGTACTTC
TRBV9	TRBJ2-7	TRBD1	NA	CASSLTGETPYEQYF	TGTGCCAGCAGTCTTACAGGGGAGACCCCCTACGAGCAGTACTTC
TRBV27	TRBJ2-5	NA	NA	CASSSIAFSETQYF	TGTGCCAGCAGTTCCATAGCGTTTTCAGAGACCCAGTACTTC
TRBV29-1	TRBJ1-1	TRBD1	NA	CSGTTGAATEAFF	TGCAGCGGGACCACAGGGGCGGCGACTGAAGCTTTCTTT
TRBV14	TRBJ1-2	TRBD1	NA	CASSQTNQGDLYGYTF	TGTGCCAGCAGCCAGACAAACCAGGGGGACCTCTATGGCTACACCTTC
TRBV19	TRBJ2-1	NA	NA	CATVTPTNEQFF	TGTGCCACCGTCACTCCAACCAATGAGCAGTTCTTC
TRBV7-3	TRBJ2-6	NA	NA	CASSPESTGANVLTF	TGTGCCAGCAGCCCTGAAAGTACAGGGGCCAACGTCCTGACTTTC
TRBV18	TRBJ1-1	NA	few	CASSPLPTEMEDVNTEAFF	TGTGCCAGCTCACCACTACCGACAGAGATGGAGGACGTTAACACTGAAGCTTTCTTT
TRBV27	TRBJ1-1	NA	once	CASSSYDRLEAFF	TGTGCCAGCAGTTCGTATGACAGGCTCGAAGCTTTCTTT
TRBV25-1	TRBJ2-1	NA	once	CASGPGARNEQFF	TGTGCCAGCGGCCCCGGGGCGCGGAATGAGCAGTTCTTC
TRBV11-2	TRBJ2-5	TRBD2	NA	CASSPTSGSVQTQYF	TGTGCCAGCAGCCCGACTAGCGGGAGTGTTCAGACCCAGTACTTC
TRBV6-1	TRBJ2-7	NA	NA	CASSDWLTYEQYF	TGTGCCAGCAGTGATTGGTTAACCTACGAGCAGTACTTC
TRBV6-1	TRBJ2-7	TRBD1	NA	CASSSTGGVPYEQYF	TGTGCCAGCAGTTCCACAGGGGGCGTTCCCTACGAGCAGTACTTC
TRBV13	TRBJ2-7	TRBD2	NA	CASSLLTSGGYEQYF	TGTGCCAGCAGCCTACTAACTAGCGGGGGCTACGAGCAGTACTTC
TRBV29-1	TRBJ1-1	NA	NA	CSVLYYGAEAFF	TGCAGCGTGCTATATTACGGAGCGGAAGCTTTCTTT
TRBV11-2	TRBJ2-1	TRBD2	NA	CASSLVLAGGDEQFF	TGTGCCAGCAGCTTAGTCCTAGCGGGAGGTGATGAGCAGTTCTTC
TRBV21-1	TRBJ2-1	NA	NA	CASSPPGQWGYNEQFF	TGTGCCAGCAGCCCGCCGGGACAGTGGGGATACAATGAGCAGTTCTTC
TRBV29-1	TRBJ2-7	NA	NA	CSGSLEQYF	TGCAGCGGCAGTCTCGAGCAGTACTTC
TRBV23-1	TRBJ2-1	TRBD1	NA	CASSQWDRGFYNEQFF	TGCGCCAGCAGTCAATGGGACAGGGGCTTTTATAATGAGCAGTTCTTC
TRBV9	TRBJ2-1	NA	NA	CASSVGGEYNEQFF	TGTGCCAGCAGCGTAGGGGGGGAATACAATGAGCAGTTCTTC
TRBV29-1	TRBJ2-2	NA	NA	CSVAGLANTGELFF	TGCAGCGTTGCAGGCCTAGCGAACACCGGGGAGCTGTTTTTT
TRBV9	TRBJ2-7	TRBD1	once	CASSVAGDRAYRGEQYF	TGTGCCAGCAGCGTAGCAGGGGACAGGGCATATCGGGGCGAGCAGTACTTC
TRBV5-3	TRBJ1-1	TRBD1	NA	CARSPQTGGFFLNTEAFF	TGTGCCAGAAGCCCTCAGACAGGGGGATTCTTCTTGAACACTGAAGCTTTCTTT
TRBV5-4	TRBJ2-5	TRBD2	NA	CASRERREGLETQYF	TGTGCCAGCAGGGAGCGGCGGGAGGGACTAGAGACCCAGTACTTC
TRBV27	TRBJ2-3	NA	NA	CASGEERTKGTDTQYF	TGTGCCAGCGGGGAGGAGCGCACCAAGGGGACAGATACGCAGTATTTT
TRBV5-1	TRBJ2-7	TRBD1	NA	CASSSTGERSYEQYF	TGCGCCAGCAGCTCGACAGGGGAGAGGTCCTACGAGCAGTACTTC
TRBV4-3	TRBJ2-7	NA	NA	CASSHTPGPGSYEQYF	TGCGCCAGCAGCCACACACCCGGCCCGGGCTCCTACGAGCAGTACTTC
TRBV7-8	TRBJ2-7	TRBD2	NA	CASSLDGGRANEQYF	TGTGCCAGCAGCTTAGACGGCGGGAGGGCAAACGAGCAGTACTTC